The 17 T cell receptor beta chains in this list originate from one sample, sequenced in a study of blood T cell repertoires in COVID-19. TCRdb's copy holds only in-frame clones and misses some; the assay was immunoSEQ multiplex PCR. The profile covers tens of thousands of clones, with about 91% appearing a single time and around 7% taken by the ten largest. The sequencing input was peripheral blood. The receptors here all came from a woman older than 75 with acute or convalescent COVID-19.

The V call is TRBV7-6, the J call TRBJ2-7; the D is unclear. CDR3 size: 15 residues. Germline V lookup: CDR1 SGHVS, CDR2 FNYEAQ. The V end lost 0 bases, the J end lost 5 bases, and 14 bases lay between the germline ends. CDR3 region: CASSLALGRRDEQYF. The CDR3 DNA reads as TGTGCCAGCAGCTTAGCGCTTGGCAGACGGGACGAGCAGTACTTC.

The chain's CDR3 is CASRAGLSNQPQHF. The CDR3 bases are TGTGCCAGCAGGGCCGGACTCTCCAATCAGCCCCAGCATTTT. The V and J genes are TRBV6-6 and TRBJ1-5, with unresolved D. CDR3 length: 14 amino acids. Germline loops: CDR1 MNHNY, CDR2 SVGAGI (reference sequence). The V end lost 6 bases, the J end lost 3 bases, and 12 bases lay between the germline ends.

J is TRBJ2-7 and V is TRBV27; D may be TRBD2 (5 bases). This CDR3 region has 14 residues. Germline V gives CDR1 MNHEY, CDR2 SMNVEV (reference sequence). V was pared by 8 bases and J by 2 bases, with 16 bases between. The CDR3: CASGEGSRPYEQYF. The CDR3 region has the DNA TGTGCCAGCGGAGAGGGAAGTAGGCCCTACGAGCAGTACTTC.

This sequence joins TRBV9 and TRBJ1-6, with D perhaps matching TRBD1 (5 bases). Germline values: CDR1 SGDLS, CDR2 YYNGEE. The CDR3 runs to 15 residues. With 0 bases removed from V and 7 bases from J, the gap between germline ends came to 11 bases. The CDR3 protein is CASSVAGKSNSPLHF. In DNA, the CDR3 is TGTGCCAGCAGCGTAGCAGGGAAGTCCAATTCACCCCTCCACTTT.

V is TRBV28 and J is TRBJ1-1; a possible D gene is TRBD1 (6 bases). The CDR3 is 15 amino acids. V was clipped by 6 bases and J by 0 bases, with 14 bases between them. Germline CDR1 MDHEN, CDR2 SYDVKM. The CDR3 DNA reads as TGTGCCAGCAGAAGGGGGGGTTCGGTGAACACTGAAGCTTTCTTT. Amino acids: CASRRGGSVNTEAFF.

The rearrangement joins TRBV3-1 (or the pseudogene TRBV3-2) to TRBJ1-6; TRBD1 matches 8 bases. Germline CDR1 reads LGHDT; CDR2 reads YNNKEL (reference sequence). J gave up 13 bases and V 5 bases, and 10 bases lay outside the gene matches. The CDR3 covers 14 residues. CDR3 DNA: TGTGCCAGCAGCTACCGGGACAGGCTTTACCCCCTCCACTTT. Translated, it gives CASSYRDRLYPLHF.

CDR3 in DNA: TGTGCCAGCAGTTACAGGCTGACAGGGGCCTACGAGCAGTACTTC. Amino acids: CASSYRLTGAYEQYF. This chain links TRBV6-5 with TRBJ2-7; 8 nucleotides align to TRBD1. This CDR3 is built from 15 residues. Germline assignment: CDR1 MNHEY and CDR2 SVGAGI. V dropped 2 bases and J dropped 2; count of bases not matched to a gene: 5.

A few counts support this clone. The chain combines TRBV7-2 with TRBJ1-1, with TRBD1 as a possible D gene (5 bases). Trimming removed 1 base from V and 5 bases from J, with 11 bases in between. This CDR3 contains 14 residues. CDR1 SGHTA and CDR2 FQGNSA come from the germline V gene. The CDR3 bases are TGTGCCAGCAGCTTAGGGGGCATGAGGACTGAAGCTTTCTTT. Protein: CASSLGGMRTEAFF. The variable domain in full, with the rest retrieved from reference TRBV7-2 and TRBJ1-1, is GAGVSQSPSNKVTEKGKDVELRCDPISGHTALYWYRQSLGQGLEFLIYFQGNSAPDKSGLPSDRFSAERTGGSVSTLTIQRTQQEDSAVYLCASSLGGMRTEAFFGQGTRLTVV.

The rearrangement links TRBV11-2 to TRBJ1-2, with 9 bases fitting TRBD1. With 2 bases clipped from V and 5 bases from J, the junction kept 3 bases outside the gene matches. CDR1 is SGHAT and CDR2 is FQNNGV in the germline V gene. The CDR3 extends over 14 amino acids. The CDR3 DNA is TGTGCCAGCAGCTTACGGGACAGGGATTATGGCTACACCTTC. This encodes CASSLRDRDYGYTF. The variable domain in full, completed from reference TRBV11-2 and TRBJ1-2, reads EAGVAQSPRYKIIEKRQSVAFWCNPISGHATLYWYQQILGQGPKLLIQFQNNGVVDDSQLPKDRFSAERLKGVDSTLKIQPAKLEDSAVYLCASSLRDRDYGYTFGSGTRLTVV.

CDR3 DNA: TGCGCCACGGACTATGGCTACACCTTC. Its translation: CATDYGYTF. V is TRBV10-1 and J is TRBJ1-2, with D uncertain. The CDR3 is 9 amino acids. The V end was cut by 10 bases, the J end by 3 bases, with 3 bases between. Per germline, CDR1 WNHNN and CDR2 SYGVQD (reference sequence).

V gene TRBV4-1 combines with J gene TRBJ2-2; D possibly corresponds to TRBD1 (6 bases). CDR3 size: 16 residues. The V and J ends lost 4 bases and 2 bases respectively, with 14 bases between them. Germline V gene data show CDR1 as MGHRA and CDR2 as YSYEKL. CDR3 residues: CASSLQGPPNTGELFF. CDR3 DNA: TGCGCCAGCAGCCTACAGGGACCCCCCAACACCGGGGAGCTGTTTTTT.

The rearrangement uses TRBV28 and TRBJ2-3; a weak D match, TRBD2 (5 bases). Trimming stripped 6 bases from V and 9 bases from J, with 10 bases between. The germline CDR1 and CDR2 sequences are MDHEN and SYDVKM. The CDR3 consists of 11 residues. The CDR3 DNA reads as TGTGCCAGCAGCCTAGCCTGGACGCAGTATTTT. It is translated as CASSLAWTQYF.

The gene calls are TRBV7-8 and TRBJ1-2, with D possibly being TRBD1 (6 bases). V was cut by 4 bases and J by 0 bases, with 6 bases left in between. The CDR3 totals 13 residues. In germline, CDR1 is SGHVS, CDR2 FQNEAQ. The CDR3 coding sequence is TGTGCCAGCAGCTCAGGGGCTAACTATGGCTACACCTTC. It is translated as CASSSGANYGYTF.

The chain combines TRBV10-3 with TRBJ1-5; D is possibly TRBD1 (5 bases). Germline values: CDR1 ENHRY, CDR2 SYGVKD. Trimming removed 4 bases from V and 7 bases from J, with 11 bases in between. This CDR3 has 13 amino acids. The CDR3 spells CAISGYGAQPQHF. CDR3 bases: TGTGCCATCAGTGGGTATGGGGCACAGCCCCAGCATTTT.

The chain joins TRBV21-1 to TRBJ1-1. TRBV21-1 is a recognized pseudogene. This CDR3 is built from 16 residues. CDR3 coding DNA: TGTGCCAGCAGCAAACGTAAATCCCTCGGTAACACTGAAGCTTTCTTT. It translates to CASSKRKSLGNTEAFF.

The rearrangement links TRBV19 to TRBJ2-1; weak D call: TRBD1 (5 bases). CDR3 size: 13 residues. The V gene lost 1 base and the J gene lost 7 bases, with 8 bases spanning the gap. The germline V gene has CDR1 LNHDA and CDR2 SQIVND (reference sequence). The CDR3 here is CASSIVGQNEQFF. The CDR3 DNA sequence: TGTGCCAGTAGTATAGTCGGACAAAATGAGCAGTTCTTC.

The CDR3 protein is CASSEGSFVSNQPQHF. CDR3 DNA: TGTGCCAGCAGCGAAGGGAGTTTCGTTAGCAATCAGCCCCAGCATTTT. The gene calls are TRBV7-9 and TRBJ1-5; D is unclear. Germline V CDR1 and CDR2: SEHNR, FQNEAQ (reference sequence). Trimming shortened V by 5 bases and J by 0 bases, and 14 bases separated the two germline ends. The CDR3 covers 16 residues.